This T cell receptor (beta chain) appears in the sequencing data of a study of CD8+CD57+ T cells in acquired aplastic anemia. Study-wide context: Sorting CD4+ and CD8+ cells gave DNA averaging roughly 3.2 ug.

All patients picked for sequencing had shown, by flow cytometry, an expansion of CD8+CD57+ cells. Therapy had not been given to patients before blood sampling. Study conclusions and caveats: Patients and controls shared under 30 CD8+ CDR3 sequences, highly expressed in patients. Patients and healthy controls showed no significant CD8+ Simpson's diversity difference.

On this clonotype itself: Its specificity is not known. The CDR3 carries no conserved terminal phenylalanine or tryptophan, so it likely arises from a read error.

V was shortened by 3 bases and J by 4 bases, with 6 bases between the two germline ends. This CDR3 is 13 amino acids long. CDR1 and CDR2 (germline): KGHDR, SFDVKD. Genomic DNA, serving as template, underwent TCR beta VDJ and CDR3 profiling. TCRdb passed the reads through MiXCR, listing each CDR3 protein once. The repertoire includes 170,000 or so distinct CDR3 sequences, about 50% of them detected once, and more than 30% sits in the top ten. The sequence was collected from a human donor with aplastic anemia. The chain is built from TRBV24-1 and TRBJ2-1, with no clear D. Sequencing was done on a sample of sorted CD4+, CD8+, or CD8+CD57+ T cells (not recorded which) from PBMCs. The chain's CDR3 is CATSDPTYNEQFL. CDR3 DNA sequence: TGTGCCACCAGTGATCCAACTTACAATGAGCAGTTCCTC.